Included here is one T cell receptor (beta chain) sequence, with context. The antigen is not known. These data come from a study of a mutant IDH1 vaccine in newly diagnosed glioma. On the study more broadly: Vaccines were first given 4-6 weeks after radiotherapy alone, or with temozolomide cycles. Earlier care involved radiotherapy, temozolomide, or both, and the majority received both.

The repertoire was sequenced with immunoSEQ multiplex PCR; TCRdb's copy has only in-frame clones and lacks some. The sample has 40,000 to 45,000 clones, around 74% seen once. Indicated time point: week 23, last vaccination. The content of each vaccine dose was 300 ug of mutant IDH1 20-mer peptide, and topical imiquimod accompanied it. The V gene lost 0 bases and the J gene lost 5 bases, with 20 bases spanning the gap. The germline V gene encodes CDR1 SEHNR and CDR2 FQNEAQ (reference sequence). CDR3 length: 18 amino acids. Study results and limitations: Vaccination elicited immune responses in 93.3% of patients. There seemed to be no relation between pseudoprogression and changes in top peripheral T cell clonotypes.

The sample in question was PBMCs, obtained from a glioma patient whose treatment included an IDH1 peptide vaccine. This TCR came from a man aged 45-65 years with glioma. V is TRBV7-9 and J is TRBJ1-5; possibly TRBD1 for D (6 bases). CDR3 sequence reads: CASSLAGDFTGFHQPQHF. The DNA for the CDR3 is TGTGCCAGCAGCTTAGCGGGGGATTTCACAGGGTTTCATCAGCCCCAGCATTTT. Complete variable domain (other parts from reference TRBV7-9 and TRBJ1-5): DTGVSQNPRHKITKRGQNVTFRCDPISEHNRLYWYRQTLGQGPEFLTYFQNEAQLEKSRLLSDRFSAERPKGSFSTLEIQRTEQGDSAMYLCASSLAGDFTGFHQPQHFGDGTRLSIL.